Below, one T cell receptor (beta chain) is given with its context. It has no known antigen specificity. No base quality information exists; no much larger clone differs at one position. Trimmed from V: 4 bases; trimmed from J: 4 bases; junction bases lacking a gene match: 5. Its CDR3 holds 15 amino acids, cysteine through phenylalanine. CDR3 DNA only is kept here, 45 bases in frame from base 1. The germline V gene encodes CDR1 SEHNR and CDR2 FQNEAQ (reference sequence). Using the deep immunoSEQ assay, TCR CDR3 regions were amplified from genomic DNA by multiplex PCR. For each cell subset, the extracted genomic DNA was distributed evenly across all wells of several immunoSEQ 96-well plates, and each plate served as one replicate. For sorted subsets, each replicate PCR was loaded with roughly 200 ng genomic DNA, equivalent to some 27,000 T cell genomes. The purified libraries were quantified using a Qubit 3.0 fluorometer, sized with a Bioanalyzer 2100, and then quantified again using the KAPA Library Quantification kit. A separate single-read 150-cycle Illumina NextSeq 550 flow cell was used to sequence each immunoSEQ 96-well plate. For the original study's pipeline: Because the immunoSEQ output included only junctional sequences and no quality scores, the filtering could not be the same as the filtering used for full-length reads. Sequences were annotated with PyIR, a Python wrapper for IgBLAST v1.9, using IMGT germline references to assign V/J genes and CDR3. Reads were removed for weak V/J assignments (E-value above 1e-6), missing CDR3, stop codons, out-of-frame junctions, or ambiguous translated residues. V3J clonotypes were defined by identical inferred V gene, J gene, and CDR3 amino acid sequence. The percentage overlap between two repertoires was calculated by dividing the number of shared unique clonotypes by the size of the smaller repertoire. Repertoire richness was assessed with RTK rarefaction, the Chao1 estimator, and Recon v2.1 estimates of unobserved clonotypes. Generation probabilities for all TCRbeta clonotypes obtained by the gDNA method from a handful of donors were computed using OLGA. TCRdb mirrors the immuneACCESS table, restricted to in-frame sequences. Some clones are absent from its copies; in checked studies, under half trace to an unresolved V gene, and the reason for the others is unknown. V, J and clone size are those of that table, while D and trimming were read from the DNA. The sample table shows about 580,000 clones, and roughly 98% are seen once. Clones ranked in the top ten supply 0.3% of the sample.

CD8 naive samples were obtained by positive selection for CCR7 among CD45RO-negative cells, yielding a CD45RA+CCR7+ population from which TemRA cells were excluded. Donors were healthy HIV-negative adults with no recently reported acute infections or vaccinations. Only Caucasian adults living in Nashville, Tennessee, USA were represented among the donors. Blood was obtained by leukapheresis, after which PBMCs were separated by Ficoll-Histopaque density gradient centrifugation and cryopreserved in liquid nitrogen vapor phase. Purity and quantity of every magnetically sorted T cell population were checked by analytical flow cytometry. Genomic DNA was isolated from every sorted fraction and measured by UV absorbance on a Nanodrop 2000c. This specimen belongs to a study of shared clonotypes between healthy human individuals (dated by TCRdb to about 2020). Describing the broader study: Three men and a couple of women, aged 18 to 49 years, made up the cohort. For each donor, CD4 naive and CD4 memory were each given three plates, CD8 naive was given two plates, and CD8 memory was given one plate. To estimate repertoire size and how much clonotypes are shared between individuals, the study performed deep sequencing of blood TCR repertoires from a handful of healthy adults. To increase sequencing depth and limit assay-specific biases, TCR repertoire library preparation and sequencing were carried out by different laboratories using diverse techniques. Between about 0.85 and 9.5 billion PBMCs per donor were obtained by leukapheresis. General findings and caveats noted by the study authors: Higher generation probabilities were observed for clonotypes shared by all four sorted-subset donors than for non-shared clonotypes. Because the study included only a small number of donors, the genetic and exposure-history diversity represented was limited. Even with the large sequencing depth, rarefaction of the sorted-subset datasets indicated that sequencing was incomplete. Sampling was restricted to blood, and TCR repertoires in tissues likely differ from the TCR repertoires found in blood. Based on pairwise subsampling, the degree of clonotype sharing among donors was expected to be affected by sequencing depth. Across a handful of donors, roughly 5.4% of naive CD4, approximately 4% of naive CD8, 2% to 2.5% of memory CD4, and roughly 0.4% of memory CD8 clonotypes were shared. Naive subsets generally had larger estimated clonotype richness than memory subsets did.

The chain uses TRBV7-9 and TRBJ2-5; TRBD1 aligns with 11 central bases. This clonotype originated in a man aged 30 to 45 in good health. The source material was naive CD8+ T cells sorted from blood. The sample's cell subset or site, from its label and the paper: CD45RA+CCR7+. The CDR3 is CASSSRTGGGETQYF. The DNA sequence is TGTGCCAGCAGCTCCCGGACAGGGGGCGGAGAGACCCAGTACTTC.